The sample holds a few counts of the clone carrying this TCR beta chain. The CDR3 totals 13 residues. Looked up from germline, CDR1 is SGHRS and CDR2 is YFSETQ. Between the trimmed V and J ends, which lost 1 base and 3 bases, there was a span of 7 bases. Via MiXCR, TCRdb re-called the 5' RACE reads, giving one row per CDR3 protein. In the table there are more than 110,000 distinct CDR3 sequences, roughly 8% of which are singletons. This entry is derived from a study of CD8 T cells in ankylosing spondylitis. The gene calls are TRBV5-1 and TRBJ1-2, with D possibly TRBD1 on 6 matching bases. Source material: synovial fluid, either unsorted or a sorted T cell fraction (not recorded which). This TCR was sampled from a male donor with ankylosing spondylitis. CDR3 DNA sequence: TGCGCCAGCAGCTTGTCAGGGGACTATGGCTACACCTTC. Translating gives CASSLSGDYGYTF.